This TCR beta chain stems from a study of T cells in Graves' hyperthyroidism and ophthalmopathy. TCR beta CDR3 regions were amplified from RNA. HTBI primers were the set used in a first-round RT-PCR of the TCR CDR3. TCRdb re-analysed the multiplex PCR reads in MiXCR, keeping a single row per CDR3 protein. The sample carries hundreds of thousands of distinct CDR3 sequences, 35% to 55% recorded once. The length of the CDR3 is 14 residues. Trimming took off 6 bases at V and 5 bases at J, with 16 bases between the two ends. The V gene's germline CDR1 is SGHTA and CDR2 FQGNSA. This sequence originates from a woman aged 18 to 35 with Graves' hyperthyroidism. The chain links TRBV7-2 to TRBJ2-5; maybe TRBD1 (6 bases). Sequencing was carried out using peripheral blood or thyroid tissue (not recorded which). As DNA, the CDR3 is TGTGCCAGCAGGCGACAGGCCCCATCGGAGACCCAGTACTTC. This encodes CASRRQAPSETQYF.